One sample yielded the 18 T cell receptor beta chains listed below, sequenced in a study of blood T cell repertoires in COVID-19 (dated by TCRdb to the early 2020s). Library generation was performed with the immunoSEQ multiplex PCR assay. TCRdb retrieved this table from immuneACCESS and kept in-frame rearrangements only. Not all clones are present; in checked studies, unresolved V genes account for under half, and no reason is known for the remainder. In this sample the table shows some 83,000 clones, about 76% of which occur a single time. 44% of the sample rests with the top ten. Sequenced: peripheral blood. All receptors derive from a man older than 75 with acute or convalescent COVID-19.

CDR3: CASSQEGLAGGGTGELFF. Here the CDR3 DNA reads TGTGCCAGCAGCCAAGAAGGGCTAGCGGGAGGAGGGACCGGGGAGCTGTTTTTT. V gene TRBV3-1 (or the pseudogene TRBV3-2) combines with J gene TRBJ2-2; the match to TRBD2 covers 11 bases. The germline CDR1 and CDR2 sequences are LGHDT and YNNKEL (reference sequence). CDR3 length: 18 residues. The ends lost 0 bases at V and 5 bases at J; junction bases unmatched: 8.

The CDR3 coding sequence is TGCGCCAGCAGCGCGAGCGCTAGCGGGAGGCGGGAGACCCAGTACTTC. It yields the protein CASSASASGRRETQYF. The V gene is TRBV5-1, the J gene TRBJ2-5; 11 nucleotides align to TRBD2. The V gene's germline CDR1 is SGHRS and CDR2 YFSETQ. J was trimmed by 5 bases and V by 4 bases; bases with no gene match: 10. CDR3 length equals 16 residues.

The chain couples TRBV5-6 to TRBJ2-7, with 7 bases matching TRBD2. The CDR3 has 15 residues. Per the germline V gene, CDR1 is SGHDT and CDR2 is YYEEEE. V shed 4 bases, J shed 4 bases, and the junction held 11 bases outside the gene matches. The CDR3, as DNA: TGTGCCAGCAGCCTTTATGGGGGGGGAGCATACGAGCAGTACTTC. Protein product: CASSLYGGGAYEQYF.

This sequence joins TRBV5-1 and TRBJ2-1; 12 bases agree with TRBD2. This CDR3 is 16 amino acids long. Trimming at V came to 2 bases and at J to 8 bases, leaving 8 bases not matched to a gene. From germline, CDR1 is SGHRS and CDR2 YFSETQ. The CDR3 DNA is TGCGCCAGCAGCTTCCTAGCGGGAGGGCGGGTACATGAGCAGTTCTTC. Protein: CASSFLAGGRVHEQFF.

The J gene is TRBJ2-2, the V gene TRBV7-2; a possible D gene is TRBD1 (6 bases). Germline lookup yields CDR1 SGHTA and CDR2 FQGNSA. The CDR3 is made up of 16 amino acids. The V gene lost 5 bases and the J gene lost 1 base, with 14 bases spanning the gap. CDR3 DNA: TGTGCCAGCAGCCCCAGACAGGTTTTGAACACCGGGGAGCTGTTTTTT. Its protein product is CASSPRQVLNTGELFF.

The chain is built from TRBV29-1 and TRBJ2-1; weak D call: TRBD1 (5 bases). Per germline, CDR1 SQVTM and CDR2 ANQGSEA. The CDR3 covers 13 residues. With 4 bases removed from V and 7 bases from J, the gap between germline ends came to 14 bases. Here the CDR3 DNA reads TGCAGCGTTGGGACACCAGGGTATAATGAGCAGTTCTTC. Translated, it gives CSVGTPGYNEQFF.

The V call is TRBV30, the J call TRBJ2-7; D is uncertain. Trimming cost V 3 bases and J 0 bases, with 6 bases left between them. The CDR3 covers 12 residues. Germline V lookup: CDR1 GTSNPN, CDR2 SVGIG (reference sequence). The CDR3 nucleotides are TGTGCCTGGAGGAGCCTCTCCTACGAGCAGTACTTC. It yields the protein CAWRSLSYEQYF. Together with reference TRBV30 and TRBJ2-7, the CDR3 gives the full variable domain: SQTIHQWPATLVQPVGSPLSLECTVEGTSNPNLYWYRQAAGRGLQLLFYSVGIGQISSEVPQNLSASRPQDRQFILSSKKLLLSDSGFYLCAWRSLSYEQYFGPGTRLTVT.

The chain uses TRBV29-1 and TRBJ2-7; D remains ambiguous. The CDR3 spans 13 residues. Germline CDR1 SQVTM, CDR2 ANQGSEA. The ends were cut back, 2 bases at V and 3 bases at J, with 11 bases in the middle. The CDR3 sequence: CSVEQQPHYEQYF. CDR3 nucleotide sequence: TGCAGCGTTGAACAACAGCCCCACTACGAGCAGTACTTC.

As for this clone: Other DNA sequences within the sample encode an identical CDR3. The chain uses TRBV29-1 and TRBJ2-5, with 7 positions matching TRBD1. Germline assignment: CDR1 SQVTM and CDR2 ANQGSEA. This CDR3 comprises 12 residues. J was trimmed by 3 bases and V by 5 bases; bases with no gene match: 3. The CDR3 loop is CSVRTGEETQYF. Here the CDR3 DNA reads TGCAGCGTTCGGACAGGAGAAGAGACCCAGTACTTC.

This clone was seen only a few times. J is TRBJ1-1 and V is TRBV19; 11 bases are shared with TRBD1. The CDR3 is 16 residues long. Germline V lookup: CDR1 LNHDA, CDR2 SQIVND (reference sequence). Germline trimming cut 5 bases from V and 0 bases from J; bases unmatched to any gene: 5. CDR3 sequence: CASSADRGRMNTEAFF. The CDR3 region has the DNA TGTGCCAGTAGTGCGGACAGGGGGCGGATGAACACTGAAGCTTTCTTT.

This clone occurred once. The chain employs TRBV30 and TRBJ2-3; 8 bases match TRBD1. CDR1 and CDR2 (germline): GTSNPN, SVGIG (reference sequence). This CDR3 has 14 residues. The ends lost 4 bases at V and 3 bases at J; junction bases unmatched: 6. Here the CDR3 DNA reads TGTGCCTGGATTCCTACAGGGGGAACAGATACGCAGTATTTT. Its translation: CAWIPTGGTDTQYF.

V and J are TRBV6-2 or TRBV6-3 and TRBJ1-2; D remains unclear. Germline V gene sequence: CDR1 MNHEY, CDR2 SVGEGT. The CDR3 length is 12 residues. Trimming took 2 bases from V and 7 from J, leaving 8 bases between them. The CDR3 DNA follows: TGTGCCAGCAGTTACGCAGGAATTGGCTACACCTTC. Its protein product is CASSYAGIGYTF.

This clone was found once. The CDR3 spells CASRLLGSTGELFF. The CDR3 DNA is TGCGCCAGCAGATTACTAGGCTCCACCGGGGAGCTGTTTTTT. The chain carries TRBV5-1 and TRBJ2-2; a weak D match, TRBD2 (5 bases). The CDR3 is 14 residues long. The germline V gene encodes CDR1 SGHRS and CDR2 YFSETQ. V dropped 5 bases and J dropped 4 bases, with 12 bases sitting between them.

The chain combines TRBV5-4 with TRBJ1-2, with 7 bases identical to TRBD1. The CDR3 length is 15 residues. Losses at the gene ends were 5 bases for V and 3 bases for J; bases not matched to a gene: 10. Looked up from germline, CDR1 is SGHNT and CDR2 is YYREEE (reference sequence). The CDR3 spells CASSYPQGNDYGYTF. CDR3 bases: TGTGCCAGCAGTTATCCACAGGGGAACGACTATGGCTACACCTTC.

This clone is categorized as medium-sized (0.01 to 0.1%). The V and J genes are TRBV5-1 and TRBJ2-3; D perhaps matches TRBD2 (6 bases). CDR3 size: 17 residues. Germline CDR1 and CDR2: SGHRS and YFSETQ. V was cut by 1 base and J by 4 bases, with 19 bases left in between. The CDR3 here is CASSLFAGTYNSDTQYF. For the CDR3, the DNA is TGCGCCAGCAGCTTGTTCGCCGGGACTTATAATTCAGATACGCAGTATTTT.

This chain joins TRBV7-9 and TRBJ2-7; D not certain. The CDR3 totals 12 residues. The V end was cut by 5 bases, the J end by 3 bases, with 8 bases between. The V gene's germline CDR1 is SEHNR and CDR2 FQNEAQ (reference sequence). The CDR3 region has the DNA TGTGCCAGCAGCCCCCTAGGCTACGAGCAGTACTTC. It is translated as CASSPLGYEQYF.

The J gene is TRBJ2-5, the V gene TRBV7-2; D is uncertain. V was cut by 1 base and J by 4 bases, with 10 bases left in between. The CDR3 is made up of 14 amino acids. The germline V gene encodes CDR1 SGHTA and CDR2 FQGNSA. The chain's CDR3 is CASSLDRSRETQYF. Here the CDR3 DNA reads TGTGCCAGCAGCTTAGACCGGAGTCGAGAGACCCAGTACTTC.

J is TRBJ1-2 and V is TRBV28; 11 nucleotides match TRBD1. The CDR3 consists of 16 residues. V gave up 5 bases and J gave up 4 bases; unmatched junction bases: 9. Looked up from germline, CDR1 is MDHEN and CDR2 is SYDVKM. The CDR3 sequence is CASSHGQGARVYGYTF. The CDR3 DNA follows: TGTGCCAGCAGTCACGGACAGGGGGCGCGGGTCTATGGCTACACCTTC.